The T cell receptor (beta chain) described here comes from a study of shared clonotypes between healthy human individuals. Overall study results and limits: Researchers sampled only blood; tissue repertoires likely differ. The naive CD4 repertoires of a few donors were compared, and approximately 4.7% of clonotypes were shared. Clonotypes not shared had lower generation probabilities than those common to all four donors.

Naive CD8 cells lacked CD45RO and underwent positive selection for CCR7, leaving out terminally differentiated effector memory CD45RA+ cells. About this clone: Its antigen is still unknown.

Profiled with immunoSEQ multiplex PCR; TCRdb holds only in-frame clones, not every one. The data hold millions of clones, with about 95% observed a single time. Sample: naive CD8+ T cells sorted from blood. The clonotype comes from a man aged 18-30 years in good health.

CDR3 sequence reads: CASSQAKATSRPQETQYF. CDR3 nucleotides: TGCGCCAGCAGCCAAGCTAAGGCTACTAGCAGGCCTCAAGAGACCCAGTACTTC. This chain links TRBV4-1 with TRBJ2-5, with D possibly TRBD2 on 6 matching bases. The CDR3 loop spans 18 amino acids. Germline V gives CDR1 MGHRA, CDR2 YSYEKL. The ends were cut back, 1 base at V and 2 bases at J, with 20 bases in the middle.